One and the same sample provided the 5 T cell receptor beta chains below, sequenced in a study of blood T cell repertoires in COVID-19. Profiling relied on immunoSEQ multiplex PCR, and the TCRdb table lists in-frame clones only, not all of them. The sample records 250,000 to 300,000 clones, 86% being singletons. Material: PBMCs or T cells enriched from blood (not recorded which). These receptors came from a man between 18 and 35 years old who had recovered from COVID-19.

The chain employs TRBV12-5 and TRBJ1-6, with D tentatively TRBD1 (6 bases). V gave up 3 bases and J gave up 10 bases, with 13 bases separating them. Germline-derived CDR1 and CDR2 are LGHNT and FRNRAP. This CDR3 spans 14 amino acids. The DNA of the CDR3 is TGTGCTAGTGGTTTTTGGGGGCTAGGGTCACCCCTCCACTTT. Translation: CASGFWGLGSPLHF.

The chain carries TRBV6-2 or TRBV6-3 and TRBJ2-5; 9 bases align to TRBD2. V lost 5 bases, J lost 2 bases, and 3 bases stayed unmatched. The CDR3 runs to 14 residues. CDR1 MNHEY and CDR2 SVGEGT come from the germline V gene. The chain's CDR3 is CASSGLAMQETQYF. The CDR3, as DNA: TGTGCCAGCAGTGGACTAGCGATGCAAGAGACCCAGTACTTC.

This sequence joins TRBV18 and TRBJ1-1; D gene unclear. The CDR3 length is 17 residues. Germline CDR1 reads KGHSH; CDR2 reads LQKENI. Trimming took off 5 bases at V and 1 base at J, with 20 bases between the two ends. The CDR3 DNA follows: TGTGCCAGCTCAACCAGTTCTGTACAGCCCGGGAACACTGAAGCTTTCTTT. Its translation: CASSTSSVQPGNTEAFF.

As DNA, the CDR3 is TGTGCCAGCAGCCAAGGAGATCTGACAGGGGTCGGTGGCTACACCTTC. As protein: CASSQGDLTGVGGYTF. The rearrangement joins TRBV3-1 (or the pseudogene TRBV3-2) to TRBJ1-2; 8 bases agree with TRBD1. The CDR3 covers 16 residues. Germline V CDR1 and CDR2: LGHDT, YNNKEL (reference sequence). With 1 base clipped from V and 7 bases from J, the junction kept 11 bases outside the gene matches.

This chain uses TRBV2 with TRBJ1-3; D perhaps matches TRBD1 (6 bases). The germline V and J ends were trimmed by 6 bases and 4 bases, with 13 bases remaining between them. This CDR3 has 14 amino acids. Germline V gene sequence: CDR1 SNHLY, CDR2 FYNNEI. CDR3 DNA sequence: TGTGCCAGCAGGGAAACAGGGTTCGGAAACACCATATATTTT. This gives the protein CASRETGFGNTIYF.